One and the same sample provided the 16 T cell receptor beta chains below, sequenced in a study of cytomegalovirus exposure and HLA in healthy donors. The PCR made use of 60 Vbeta and 13 Jbeta primers. The protocol was immunoSEQ multiplex PCR, while the TCRdb copy is restricted to in-frame clones and leaves out a portion. The sample includes 140,000 to 150,000 clones, 70% to 90% seen only once; the top ten take around 0.54%. The specimen was PBMCs. Source of these receptors: a woman in her thirties or forties in good health and CMV-seronegative.

The gene calls are TRBV28 and TRBJ1-1; weak D call: TRBD1 (6 bases). The germline V gene has CDR1 MDHEN and CDR2 SYDVKM. V was clipped by 3 bases and J by 6 bases, with 20 bases between them. The CDR3 is 16 amino acids. In nucleotides, the CDR3 is TGTGCCAGCAGTTTCGTGGGCGGCAGGGGCGAATCTGAAGCTTTCTTT. This encodes CASSFVGGRGESEAFF. Together with reference TRBV28 and TRBJ1-1, the CDR3 gives the full variable domain: DVKVTQSSRYLVKRTGEKVFLECVQDMDHENMFWYRQDPGLGLRLIYFSYDVKMKEKGDIPEGYSVSREKKERFSLILESASTNQTSMYLCASSFVGGRGESEAFFGQGTRLTVV.

The chain has TRBV5-6 and TRBJ2-1; tentatively, D is TRBD2 (6 bases). The CDR3 contains 13 residues. V was cut by 2 bases and J by 8 bases, with 11 bases left in between. Germline V CDR1 and CDR2: SGHDT, YYEEEE. The CDR3 spells CASSFGSGDEQFF. Here the CDR3 DNA reads TGTGCCAGCAGCTTCGGCTCGGGAGATGAGCAGTTCTTC.

Worth noting for this clone: This same CDR3 is encoded by further DNA sequences in the sample. The chain employs TRBV6-5 and TRBJ2-5; TRBD1 matches at 8 bases. The CDR3 covers 15 residues. The J segment lost 2 bases and the V segment lost 2 bases, leaving 4 bases of the junction unmatched. CDR1 MNHEY and CDR2 SVGAGI come from the germline V gene. CDR3 region: CASSYRGTGQETQYF. DNA for the CDR3: TGTGCCAGCAGTTACCGAGGGACAGGTCAAGAGACCCAGTACTTC.

The chain uses TRBV6-1 and TRBJ2-1, with 9 nucleotides matching TRBD2. The ends lost 5 bases at V and 7 bases at J; junction bases unmatched: 6. CDR1 MNHNS and CDR2 SASEGT come from the germline V gene. The CDR3 is 14 amino acids. The CDR3 sequence: CASSLLAGANEQFF. The CDR3 nucleotides are TGTGCCAGCAGTTTGTTAGCGGGAGCTAATGAGCAGTTCTTC.

Only one count was recorded for this clone. The J gene is TRBJ2-5, the V gene TRBV28; 7 nucleotides agree with TRBD1. V lost 5 bases to trimming and J lost 3 bases; unmatched junction nucleotides: 9. The CDR3 is made up of 15 amino acids. The germline gives CDR1 MDHEN, CDR2 SYDVKM. The DNA for the CDR3 is TGTGCCAGCAGTCCCCCACAGGGGAGAAAAGAGACCCAGTACTTC. Encoded protein: CASSPPQGRKETQYF. The whole variable domain, filled in from reference TRBV28 and TRBJ2-5, reads DVKVTQSSRYLVKRTGEKVFLECVQDMDHENMFWYRQDPGLGLRLIYFSYDVKMKEKGDIPEGYSVSREKKERFSLILESASTNQTSMYLCASSPPQGRKETQYFGPGTRLLVL.

The chain recombines TRBV28 with TRBJ2-7; 10 nucleotides align to TRBD1. This CDR3 is built from 15 residues. V lost 9 bases to trimming and J lost 5 bases; unmatched junction nucleotides: 13. The V gene's germline CDR1 is MDHEN and CDR2 SYDVKM. The chain's CDR3 is CASHTPGQGFDEQYF. In nucleotides, the CDR3 is TGTGCCAGTCATACTCCGGGACAGGGGTTCGACGAGCAGTACTTC.

The V call is TRBV7-9, the J call TRBJ2-3; no clear D. Germline loops: CDR1 SEHNR, CDR2 FQNEAQ (reference sequence). This CDR3 is built from 13 residues. The germline V and J ends were trimmed by 5 bases and 7 bases, with 13 bases remaining between them. The CDR3 protein is CASSPPSEYTQYF. Written as DNA, the CDR3 is TGTGCCAGCAGCCCCCCGAGCGAGTATACGCAGTATTTT.

This clone was seen just once. The chain employs TRBV4-2 and TRBJ2-7; a possible D gene is TRBD2 (6 bases). Germline V gene lookup returns CDR1 LGHNA and CDR2 YNFKEQ. This CDR3 has 16 residues. V lost 2 bases and J 0 bases, leaving 14 bases between the germline ends. The CDR3, as DNA: TGTGCCAGCAGCCAATCGGGGGTGGGGATCTCCTACGAGCAGTACTTC. This codes for CASSQSGVGISYEQYF.

This rearrangement joins TRBV11-3 to TRBJ2-7; 9 positions agree with TRBD1. The trim removed 1 base at V and 3 bases at J, leaving 7 bases unmatched. The CDR3 has 16 amino acids. Germline assignment: CDR1 SGHNT and CDR2 YENEEA. CDR3 protein: CASSLGPQTGGYEQYF. In nucleotides, the CDR3 is TGTGCCAGCAGCTTAGGCCCTCAGACAGGGGGCTACGAGCAGTACTTC.

The chain combines TRBV13 with TRBJ1-6; 9 bases align to TRBD1. There are 14 residues in the CDR3. Germline assignment: CDR1 PRHDT and CDR2 FYEKMQ (reference sequence). The J segment lost 8 bases and the V segment lost 4 bases, leaving 3 bases of the junction unmatched. The CDR3 coding sequence is TGTGCCAGCAGCTCAGACAGGGGGGATTCACCCCTCCACTTT. As protein: CASSSDRGDSPLHF.

This clone came up once. The chain uses TRBV7-8 and TRBJ2-5; a weak D match, TRBD2 (7 bases). The length of the CDR3 is 14 residues. Trimming removed 3 bases from V and 2 bases from J, with 10 bases in between. Germline V gene sequence: CDR1 SGHVS, CDR2 FQNEAQ. The CDR3 DNA reads TGTGCCAGCAGCTTTGGGAGGGGGCAAGAGACCCAGTACTTC. Translated: CASSFGRGQETQYF. Together with reference TRBV7-8 and TRBJ2-5, the CDR3 gives the full variable domain: GAGVSQSPRYKVAKRGQDVALRCDPISGHVSLFWYQQALGQGPEFLTYFQNEAQLDKSGLPSDRFFAERPEGSVSTLKIQRTQQEDSAVYLCASSFGRGQETQYFGPGTRLLVL.

The CDR3 sequence is CAITGEPATDTQYF. For the CDR3, the DNA is TGTGCCATCACCGGAGAACCCGCCACAGATACGCAGTATTTT. The V gene is TRBV10-3, the J gene TRBJ2-3, with D unclear. This CDR3 comprises 14 residues. Germline-derived CDR1 and CDR2 are ENHRY and SYGVKD. Trimming cost V 7 bases and J 2 bases, with 13 bases left between them.

The CDR3 is CASSLDRFLAGVWTGELFF. The CDR3 DNA follows: TGTGCCAGCAGCTTAGACCGCTTCCTAGCGGGAGTTTGGACCGGGGAGCTGTTTTTT. The genes are TRBV11-3 and TRBJ2-2, with 10 bases identical to TRBD2. J was trimmed by 5 bases and V by 0 bases; bases with no gene match: 12. CDR3 size: 19 residues. Germline assignment: CDR1 SGHNT and CDR2 YENEEA.

The chain combines TRBV6-5 with TRBJ2-7; possible D gene TRBD2, 5 bases. This CDR3 region has 13 residues. Trimming left V 0 bases short and J 6 bases short, with 9 bases between. CDR1 and CDR2 (germline): MNHEY, SVGAGI. CDR3: CASSYSPGGEQYF. In DNA, the CDR3 is TGTGCCAGCAGTTACTCTCCCGGAGGCGAGCAGTACTTC.

The rearrangement joins TRBV2 to TRBJ1-5, with D possibly matching TRBD1 (6 bases). The CDR3 extends over 12 amino acids. CDR1 SNHLY and CDR2 FYNNEI come from the germline V gene. Trimming took 3 bases from V and 7 from J, leaving 7 bases between them. CDR3 DNA sequence: TGTGCCAGCAGTGAGGGGGCCCAGCCCCAGCATTTT. Protein product: CASSEGAQPQHF. The variable domain in full, completed from reference TRBV2 and TRBJ1-5, reads EPEVTQTPSHQVTQMGQEVILRCVPISNHLYFYWYRQILGQKVEFLVSFYNNEISEKSEIFDDQFSVERPDGSNFTLKIRSTKLEDSAMYFCASSEGAQPQHFGDGTRLSIL.

The rearrangement uses TRBV7-9 and TRBJ2-3; possibly TRBD1 for D (5 bases). This CDR3 spans 15 amino acids. Germline-derived CDR1 and CDR2 are SEHNR and FQNEAQ (reference sequence). V was clipped by 4 bases and J by 2 bases, with 13 bases between them. The DNA for the CDR3 is TGTGCCAGCAGCTCACAGGCCGTACCCACAGATACGCAGTATTTT. Translation gives CASSSQAVPTDTQYF.